The sample holds many counts of the clone carrying this T cell receptor beta chain. The antigen is not known. The sample is drawn from a study of neurological immune-mediated disorders. Overall study findings and caveats: Private repertoires in all groups were suggested, as expanded clones shared no CDR3 amino acid sequences across subjects.

The CDR3 spans 15 residues. From germline, CDR1 is MNHEY and CDR2 SVGAGI. The V end was cut by 0 bases, the J end by 0 bases, with 8 bases between. Time point specified: longitudinal time-point 2. 2 million unsorted PBMCs were stored in RNAlater at -80 °C before RNA extraction. One entry per CDR3 protein, called by TCRdb with MiXCR from the 5' RACE reads. This sample has around 90,000 distinct CDR3 sequences, with approximately 13% found just once. The clonotype was recovered from a female donor with HTLV-1-associated myelopathy (HAM/TSP). This chain links TRBV6-5 with TRBJ1-2; D is possibly TRBD1 (5 bases). Source material: PBMCs. CDR3 DNA: TGTGCCAGCAGTTACTCGCGGGGCACTAACTATGGCTACACCTTC. Translating gives CASSYSRGTNYGYTF.